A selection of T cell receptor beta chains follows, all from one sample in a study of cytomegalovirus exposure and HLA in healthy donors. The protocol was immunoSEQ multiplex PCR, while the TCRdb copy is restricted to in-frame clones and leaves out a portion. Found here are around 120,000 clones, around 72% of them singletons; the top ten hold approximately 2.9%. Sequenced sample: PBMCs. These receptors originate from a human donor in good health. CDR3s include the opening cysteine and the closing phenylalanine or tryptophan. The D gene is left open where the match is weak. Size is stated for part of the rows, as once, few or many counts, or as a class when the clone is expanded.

CASRARDRADEQFF TGCGCCAGCAGGGCCCGGGACAGGGCGGATGAGCAGTTCTTC TRBV4-1 once TRBD1 TRBJ2-1 14
CAISAAGTGSNQPQHF TGTGCCATCAGTGCAGCGGGAACGGGTAGCAATCAGCCCCAGCATTTT TRBV10-3 - - TRBJ1-5 16
CASSVSGGNNEQFF TGCGCCAGCAGTGTGTCCGGCGGAAACAATGAGCAGTTCTTC TRBV10-1 - - TRBJ2-1 14
CASSEDRGEKLFF TGTGCCAGCAGTGAGGACAGGGGGGAAAAACTGTTTTTT TRBV25-1 - TRBD1 TRBJ1-4 13
CASSLASDRGYEQYF TGCGCCAGCAGCTTGGCCTCTGACAGGGGCTACGAGCAGTACTTC TRBV5-1 - TRBD1 TRBJ2-7 15
CASSQDPTTGVSTDTQYF TGCGCCAGCAGCCAGGACCCTACGACGGGGGTTAGCACAGATACGCAGTATTTT TRBV4-3 - - TRBJ2-3 18
CASSLEQIRDRAAIYF TGTGCCAGCAGCCTCGAACAGATTAGGGACAGGGCTGCCATATATTTT TRBV2 - TRBD1 TRBJ1-3 16
CASSFRDSLNEQFF TGTGCCAGCAGTTTCCGGGACAGCCTCAATGAGCAGTTCTTC TRBV27 - TRBD1 TRBJ2-1 14
CASGTLGGRAPGELFF TGTGCCAGCGGCACGCTCGGTGGGAGGGCCCCCGGGGAGCTGTTTTTT TRBV2 few TRBD2 TRBJ2-2 16
CSSSRGTGPDINYGYTF TGTTCCAGCAGCAGGGGGACAGGACCAGATATTAACTATGGCTACACCTTC TRBV7-9 few TRBD1 TRBJ1-2 17
CASSLAFLPRSLYEQYF TGTGCCAGCAGTTTAGCCTTTCTGCCCAGGTCCCTCTACGAGCAGTACTTC TRBV27 - - TRBJ2-7 17
CASSPGQGATYGYTF TGTGCCAGTAGTCCCGGACAGGGGGCTACCTATGGCTACACCTTC TRBV19 few TRBD1 TRBJ1-2 15
CASRKTGGSEKLFF TGTGCCAGCAGAAAGACAGGGGGCTCTGAAAAACTGTTTTTT TRBV6-6 - TRBD1 TRBJ1-4 14
CASSPEFYEQYF TGTGCCAGCAGCCCCGAGTTCTACGAGCAGTACTTC TRBV7-9 - - TRBJ2-7 12
CASSRSFGGTDTQYF TGTGCCAGCAGCCGATCCTTCGGGGGTACAGATACGCAGTATTTT TRBV6-1 - - TRBJ2-3 15
CATSSDVSAGAFF TGTGCCACCAGCAGCGATGTCTCCGCGGGGGCTTTCTTT TRBV15 once - TRBJ1-1 13
CASSLLAGVRTGELFF TGTGCCAGCAGCTTACTAGCGGGAGTGAGAACCGGGGAGCTGTTTTTT TRBV5-6 - TRBD2 TRBJ2-2 16
CASSRQAGETQYF TGTGCCAGTAGTCGACAGGCTGGGGAGACCCAGTACTTC TRBV19 - - TRBJ2-5 13
CASSIERVAKNIQYF TGTGCCAGTAGTATAGAGCGGGTAGCCAAAAACATTCAGTACTTC TRBV19 - - TRBJ2-4 15
CASSKEWDRKQETQYF TGTGCCAGCAGCAAAGAGTGGGACAGAAAACAAGAGACCCAGTACTTC TRBV21-1 few - TRBJ2-5 16
CSVRQGPNTEAFF TGCAGCGTGAGACAGGGCCCGAACACTGAAGCTTTCTTT TRBV29-1 - TRBD1 TRBJ1-1 13
CASSPTSGGQETQYF TGTGCCAGCTCCCCGACTAGCGGGGGACAAGAGACCCAGTACTTC TRBV18 - TRBD2 TRBJ2-5 15
CASSLPHLGVSSTGELFF TGTGCCAGCAGCTTGCCCCACCTAGGGGTCTCTTCGACCGGGGAGCTGTTTTTT TRBV5-4 - - TRBJ2-2 18
CASSPGTGGYTF TGTGCCAGCAGTCCGGGGACAGGCGGCTACACCTTC TRBV6-5 - TRBD1 TRBJ1-2 12
CASSLMTGAIYGYTF TGTGCCAGCAGCCTGATGACAGGGGCGATCTATGGCTACACCTTC TRBV6-6 few TRBD1 TRBJ1-2 15
CSSSLDGSNEKLFF TGTTCCAGCAGCTTAGATGGGAGTAATGAAAAACTGTTTTTT TRBV7-9 - - TRBJ1-4 14
CASSLKAGGLSTDTQYF TGTGCCAGCAGCTTAAAGGCAGGGGGACTTAGCACAGATACGCAGTATTTT TRBV5-5 once - TRBJ2-3 17
CASSPPDRGPQPQHF TGTGCCAGCAGCCCCCCCGACAGGGGGCCTCAGCCCCAGCATTTT TRBV7-9 - TRBD1 TRBJ1-5 15
CASSQELTGADTIYF TGCGCCAGCAGCCAAGAGCTGACAGGAGCGGACACCATATATTTT TRBV4-3 - - TRBJ1-3 15
CASRAGTGGEKLFF TGTGCCAGCAGAGCCGGGACAGGGGGTGAAAAACTGTTTTTT TRBV2 - TRBD1 TRBJ1-4 14
CASSQNPSGGSYNEQFF TGCGCCAGCAGCCAAAATCCTAGCGGGGGCTCCTACAATGAGCAGTTCTTC TRBV4-3 - TRBD2 TRBJ2-1 17
CASSLRTGITDTQYF TGTGCCAGCAGTTTAAGGACAGGGATCACAGATACGCAGTATTTT TRBV27 few TRBD1 TRBJ2-3 15
CASSLGATSPQYF TGTGCCAGCAGCTTAGGCGCGACTTCGCCGCAGTACTTC TRBV11-2 - - TRBJ2-7 13
CSSSGSGTSGGNSYEQYF TGTTCCAGCAGCGGATCCGGGACTAGCGGGGGCAACTCCTACGAGCAGTACTTC TRBV7-9 - TRBD2 TRBJ2-7 18
CASSYASGTGGYTF TGTGCCAGCAGTTACGCATCCGGGACAGGAGGCTACACCTTC TRBV6-6 - TRBD1 TRBJ1-2 14
CASSLFTGTATNYGYTF TGTGCCAGCAGCCTGTTCACCGGGACAGCTACTAACTATGGCTACACCTTC TRBV7-2 - TRBD1 TRBJ1-2 17
CASSPSQLAGFTDTQYF TGCGCCAGCAGCCCCAGCCAACTAGCGGGATTCACAGATACGCAGTATTTT TRBV5-1 - TRBD2 TRBJ2-3 17
CSAREYNEQFF TGCAGTGCTAGGGAGTACAATGAGCAGTTCTTC TRBV20-1 - - TRBJ2-1 11
CASSVATTGLDSPLHF TGTGCCAGCAGCGTAGCTACTACAGGGTTAGATTCACCCCTCCACTTT TRBV9 - - TRBJ1-6 16
CASSEGWAGAYYEQYF TGTGCCAGCAGTGAGGGTTGGGCGGGAGCCTATTACGAGCAGTACTTC TRBV2 - TRBD2 TRBJ2-7 16
CATSRNPRGPETQYF TGTGCCACCAGCAGAAACCCGAGGGGGCCGGAGACCCAGTACTTC TRBV15 - TRBD1 TRBJ2-5 15
CASSPDRVHTGELFF TGTGCCAGCAGCCCCGACAGGGTCCACACCGGGGAGCTGTTTTTT TRBV5-4 - TRBD1 TRBJ2-2 15
CASRTTGRWDNEQFF TGTGCCAGCAGGACGACAGGGAGGTGGGACAATGAGCAGTTCTTC TRBV25-1 - - TRBJ2-1 15
CASTGSPQVYYGYTF TGTGCCAGCACTGGGTCCCCGCAGGTCTACTATGGCTACACCTTC TRBV6-1 - - TRBJ1-2 15
CAISPGTGAHQPQHF TGTGCCATCAGTCCCGGGACAGGGGCCCATCAGCCCCAGCATTTT TRBV10-3 - TRBD1 TRBJ1-5 15
CASSAGQGGGYGYTF TGTGCCAGCAGCGCAGGACAGGGGGGCGGCTATGGCTACACCTTC TRBV9 few TRBD1 TRBJ1-2 15
CASIRSDRGTDTQYF TGTGCCAGCATCCGTTCGGACAGGGGGACAGATACGCAGTATTTT TRBV2 - TRBD1 TRBJ2-3 15
CASSSDRGTEAFF TGTGCCAGCAGCTCAGACAGGGGCACTGAAGCTTTCTTT TRBV2 few TRBD1 TRBJ1-1 13
CASSPRPGRGGPTSGRPRDTQYF TGTGCCAGCAGTCCGCGGCCCGGAAGGGGGGGCCCGACTAGCGGGAGGCCAAGGGATACGCAGTATTTT TRBV28 - TRBD2 TRBJ2-3 23
CASSQGGGTGELFF TGTGCCAGCAGCCAAGGGGGTGGCACCGGGGAGCTGTTTTTT TRBV6-1 - - TRBJ2-2 14
CASSSPWDREETQYF TGTGCCAGCAGCTCGCCTTGGGACAGGGAAGAGACCCAGTACTTC TRBV11-3 once TRBD1 TRBJ2-5 15
CASSETGSHEKLFF TGCGCCAGCAGCGAGACAGGGTCGCATGAAAAACTGTTTTTT TRBV5-1 - TRBD1 TRBJ1-4 14
CASSRGQGLEKLFF TGTGCCAGCAGCCGAGGACAGGGTCTCGAAAAACTGTTTTTT TRBV9 once TRBD1 TRBJ1-4 14
CASSLVVGNSGPQHF TGTGCCAGCAGCTTAGTCGTCGGAAATTCGGGGCCCCAGCATTTT TRBV7-9 - - TRBJ1-5 15
CAWDLDRAMFF TGTGCCTGGGATTTAGACAGGGCCATGTTCTTC TRBV30 few TRBD1 TRBJ2-1 11
CAWSVRGIGGREPQHF TGTGCCTGGAGTGTAAGGGGAATCGGGGGGCGAGAGCCCCAGCATTTT TRBV30 - - TRBJ1-5 16
CASSPGEGRSPLHF TGTGCCAGCAGCCCAGGGGAAGGGAGATCACCCCTCCACTTT TRBV7-6 - - TRBJ1-6 14
CSVERGATGSGTEAFF TGCAGCGTTGAAAGAGGAGCTACAGGCTCCGGGACTGAAGCTTTCTTT TRBV29-1 - - TRBJ1-1 16
CASSFQDRAAGYTF TGTGCCAGCAGTTTCCAGGACAGGGCAGCTGGCTACACCTTC TRBV27 - TRBD1 TRBJ1-2 14